Below are 15 T cell receptor beta chains sequenced from a single sample in a study of T cells in Graves' hyperthyroidism and ophthalmopathy. Amplification of TCR beta CDR3 regions used RNA as the template. The HTBI primer set served for first-round RT-PCR of the TCR CDR3. TCRdb re-called the multiplex PCR reads with MiXCR, one entry per CDR3 protein. Of more than 500,000 distinct CDR3 sequences in the sample, 12% to 15% were seen once. The sequenced sample consisted of blood. These receptors came from a woman between 35 and 50 years old with Graves' hyperthyroidism.

Only a few counts were recorded for this clonotype. The chain is built from TRBV12-3 or TRBV12-4 and TRBJ2-7; D might be TRBD2 (6 bases). This CDR3 is built from 15 residues. V shed 5 bases and J shed 2 bases, with 16 bases lying between them. The CDR3 loop reads CASSLRETDTYEQYF. The CDR3 bases are TGTGCCAGCAGTCTTCGGGAGACCGACACCTACGAGCAGTACTTC.

This clonotype was detected ten times or more. The chain links TRBV12-3 or TRBV12-4 to TRBJ2-3, with D maybe TRBD2 (6 bases). Between the trimmed V and J ends, which lost 1 base and 5 bases, there was a span of 10 bases. This CDR3 contains 14 residues. CDR3 sequence: CASSLGGREDTQYF. In DNA form, the CDR3 reads TGTGCCAGCAGTTTAGGTGGGCGGGAAGATACGCAGTATTTT.

This clonotype was seen at least ten times. This rearrangement joins TRBV5-1 to TRBJ1-4; D unclear. Trimming removed 6 bases at V and 0 bases at J, with 9 bases between. The CDR3 consists of 14 residues. CDR1 SGHRS and CDR2 YFSETQ come from the germline V gene. CDR3 coding DNA: TGCGCCAGCACGGAAGGGCCAACTAATGAAAAACTGTTTTTT. It encodes CASTEGPTNEKLFF.

At least ten counts were recorded for this clonotype. V gene TRBV12-3 or TRBV12-4 combines with J gene TRBJ2-1, with 7 bases identical to TRBD2. V lost 1 base, J lost 3 bases, and 9 bases stayed unmatched. The CDR3 loop spans 17 amino acids. Here the CDR3 reads CASSLEGASGNYNEQFF. The CDR3 region has the DNA TGTGCCAGCAGTTTAGAAGGGGCTAGCGGCAACTACAATGAGCAGTTCTTC.

A few counts support this clonotype. The chain joins TRBV6-5 to TRBJ1-4; D uncertain. CDR3 length: 14 residues. Germline loops: CDR1 MNHEY, CDR2 SVGAGI. V was shortened by 0 bases and J by 8 bases, with 10 bases between the two germline ends. The CDR3 protein is CASSYSRSNEKLFF. The CDR3 nucleotides are TGTGCCAGCAGTTACTCCAGATCAAACGAAAAACTGTTTTTT.

The sample holds many counts of this clonotype. The gene calls are TRBV3-1 and TRBJ2-5; TRBD2 matches 11 bases. This CDR3 comprises 16 residues. Germline V CDR1 and CDR2: LGHDT, YNNKEL (reference sequence). J was trimmed by 6 bases and V by 4 bases; bases with no gene match: 10. CDR3 amino acids: CASSPGLAVPEKTQYF. The CDR3 DNA is TGTGCCAGCAGCCCGGGACTAGCGGTCCCGGAGAAGACCCAGTACTTC.

V gene TRBV19 combines with J gene TRBJ2-2; the D is unclear. CDR3 size: 15 residues. The V and J ends lost 1 base and 6 bases respectively, with 12 bases between them. CDR1 and CDR2 (germline): LNHDA, SQIVND (reference sequence). Here the CDR3 reads CASSIGSWAPGELFF. DNA for the CDR3: TGTGCCAGTAGTATAGGGTCGTGGGCCCCCGGGGAGCTGTTTTTT.

There are many counts of this clonotype. V is TRBV30 and J is TRBJ1-4; 10 bases line up with TRBD1. J gave up 6 bases and V 1 base, and 2 bases lay outside the gene matches. CDR1 is GTSNPN and CDR2 is SVGIG in the germline V gene (reference sequence). This CDR3 contains 14 residues. The CDR3 loop is CAWSEGTGDEKLFF. CDR3 DNA sequence: TGTGCCTGGAGTGAGGGGACAGGGGATGAAAAACTGTTTTTT.

This clonotype was detected only a few times. The chain links TRBV7-3 to TRBJ2-7; D is ambiguous. The V and J ends lost 3 bases and 0 bases respectively, with 6 bases between them. The CDR3 runs to 13 residues. Germline CDR1 SGHTA, CDR2 FQGTGA. The CDR3 bases are TGTGCCAGCAGCTTTCTACCCTCCTACGAGCAGTACTTC. This encodes CASSFLPSYEQYF.

This clonotype came up many times. V usage is TRBV3-1 and J usage is TRBJ2-3; D gene uncertain. With 1 base removed from V and 4 bases from J, the gap between germline ends came to 15 bases. The CDR3 covers 16 residues. Germline CDR1 reads LGHDT; CDR2 reads YNNKEL (reference sequence). The CDR3 spells CASSQVVRGRADTQYF. As DNA, the CDR3 is TGTGCCAGCAGCCAAGTGGTCCGAGGTCGTGCAGATACGCAGTATTTT.

The sample holds a few counts of this clonotype. The chain joins TRBV12-3 or TRBV12-4 to TRBJ2-7; 7 bases are a match to TRBD2. The V and J ends lost 0 bases and 2 bases, in that order; junction bases with no gene match: 13. The CDR3 spans 18 residues. Here the CDR3 reads CASSLAFIGGSIAYEQYF. As DNA, the CDR3 is TGTGCCAGCAGTTTAGCGTTTATCGGCGGGAGTATCGCCTACGAGCAGTACTTC.

Many counts were recorded for this clonotype. This sequence joins TRBV2 and TRBJ1-6; 8 nucleotides align to TRBD1. Germline V gives CDR1 SNHLY, CDR2 FYNNEI. V lost 6 bases to trimming and J lost 7 bases; unmatched junction nucleotides: 5. This CDR3 has 14 amino acids. This CDR3 reads CASRSGQVNSPLHF. The CDR3 region has the DNA TGTGCCAGCAGGTCGGGACAGGTCAATTCACCCCTCCACTTT.

This clonotype has ten or more counts. The chain links TRBV20-1 to TRBJ1-1; TRBD1 is a possible D gene (5 bases). This CDR3 is 14 amino acids long. Between the trimmed V and J ends, which lost 6 bases and 7 bases, there was a span of 21 bases. CDR1 DFQATT and CDR2 SNEGSKA come from the germline V gene (reference sequence). The DNA of the CDR3 is TGCAGTGCGAAGACAGAGGTGTTAATTGTTGAAGCTTTCTTT. The encoded protein is CSAKTEVLIVEAFF.

This clonotype was counted at least ten times. The rearrangement links TRBV20-1 to TRBJ2-1; 7 bases match TRBD2. Germline lookup yields CDR1 DFQATT and CDR2 SNEGSKA (reference sequence). J lost 0 bases, V lost 1 base, and 3 bases had no gene match. This CDR3 contains 15 residues. Here the CDR3 reads CSARVPSGSYNEQFF. In DNA, the CDR3 is TGCAGTGCTAGAGTCCCTAGCGGCTCCTACAATGAGCAGTTCTTC.

This clonotype was detected ten times or more. In nucleotides, the CDR3 is TGTGCCAGCAGAACCCAAGGTCCCGCGGGCACTGAAGCTTTCTTT. Translating gives CASRTQGPAGTEAFF. The rearrangement uses TRBV2 and TRBJ1-1, with unresolved D. CDR3 length equals 15 residues. Trimming removed 6 bases from V and 4 bases from J, with 18 bases in between. Germline CDR1 is SNHLY and CDR2 is FYNNEI.